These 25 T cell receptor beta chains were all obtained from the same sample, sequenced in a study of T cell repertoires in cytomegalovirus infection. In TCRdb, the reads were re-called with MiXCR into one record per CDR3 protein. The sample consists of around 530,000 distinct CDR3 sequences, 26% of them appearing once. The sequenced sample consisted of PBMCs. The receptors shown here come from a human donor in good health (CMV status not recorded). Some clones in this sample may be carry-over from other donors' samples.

Here the CDR3 DNA reads TGCGCCACCGGCGTAGCGGGAGATATGGATGAGCAGTTCTTC. Amino acid sequence: CATGVAGDMDEQFF. The rearrangement uses TRBV10-2 and TRBJ2-1; TRBD2 matches at 9 bases. Germline lookup yields CDR1 WSHSY and CDR2 SAAADI. CDR3 length: 14 amino acids. Trimming at V came to 10 bases and at J to 8 bases, leaving 12 bases not matched to a gene.

CDR3 DNA: TGTGCCAGTAAAACTGGAGGGGGACCCAATCAGCCCCAGCATTTT. This sequence encodes CASKTGGGPNQPQHF. The chain combines TRBV19 with TRBJ1-5, with a possible D match to TRBD1 (6 bases). Germline V CDR1 and CDR2: LNHDA, SQIVND (reference sequence). Deletions cut 7 bases from V and 3 bases from J, with 16 bases between. The CDR3 contains 15 residues.

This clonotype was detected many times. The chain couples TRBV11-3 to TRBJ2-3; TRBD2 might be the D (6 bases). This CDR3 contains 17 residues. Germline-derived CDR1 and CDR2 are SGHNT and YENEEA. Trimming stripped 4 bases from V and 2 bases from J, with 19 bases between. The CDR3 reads CASSSPPLAGITDTQYF. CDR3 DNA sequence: TGTGCCAGCAGCTCCCCTCCACTAGCAGGAATCACAGATACGCAGTATTTT.

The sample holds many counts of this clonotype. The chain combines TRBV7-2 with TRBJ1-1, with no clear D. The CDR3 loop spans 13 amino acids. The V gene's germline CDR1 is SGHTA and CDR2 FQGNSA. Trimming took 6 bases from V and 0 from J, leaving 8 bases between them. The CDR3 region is CASRISMNTEAFF. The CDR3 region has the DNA TGTGCCAGCAGGATAAGTATGAACACTGAAGCTTTCTTT.

Here the CDR3 DNA reads TGTGCCAGCAGTTATTCTAAAAACAGGGGGAGCAATCAGCCCCAGCATTTT. It specifies CASSYSKNRGSNQPQHF. J is TRBJ1-5 and V is TRBV6-2 or TRBV6-3; 8 bases align to TRBD1. The length of the CDR3 is 17 residues. V trimming: 3 bases; J trimming: 1 base; junction bases outside the gene matches: 8. CDR1 is MNHEY and CDR2 is SVGEGT in the germline V gene.

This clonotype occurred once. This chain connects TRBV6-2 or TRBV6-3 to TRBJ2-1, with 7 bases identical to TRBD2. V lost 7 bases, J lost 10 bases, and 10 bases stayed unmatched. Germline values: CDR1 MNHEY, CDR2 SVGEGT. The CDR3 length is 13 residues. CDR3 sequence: CASTPLGGGEQFF. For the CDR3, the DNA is TGTGCCAGCACCCCTCTTGGCGGGGGAGAGCAGTTCTTC.

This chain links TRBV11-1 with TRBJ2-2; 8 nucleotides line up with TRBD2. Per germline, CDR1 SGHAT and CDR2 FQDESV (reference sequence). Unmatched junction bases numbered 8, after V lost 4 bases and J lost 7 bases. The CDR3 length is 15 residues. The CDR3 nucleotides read TGTGCCAGCAGCTCCCAGCGGGAGTTGGACGGGGAGCTGTTTTTT. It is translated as CASSSQRELDGELFF.

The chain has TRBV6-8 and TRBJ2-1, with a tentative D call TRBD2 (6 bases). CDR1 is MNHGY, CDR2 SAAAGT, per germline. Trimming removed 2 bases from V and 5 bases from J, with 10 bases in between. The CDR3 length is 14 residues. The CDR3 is CASSYAGGNNEQFF. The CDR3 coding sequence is TGTGCCAGCAGTTACGCCGGCGGGAACAATGAGCAGTTCTTC.

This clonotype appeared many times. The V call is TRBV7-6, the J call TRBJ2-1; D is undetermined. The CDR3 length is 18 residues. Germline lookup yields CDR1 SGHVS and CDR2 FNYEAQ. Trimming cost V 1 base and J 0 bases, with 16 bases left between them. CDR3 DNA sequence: TGTGCCAGCAGCTTAGAACGGGCTGGCGCAAGCTCCTACAATGAGCAGTTCTTC. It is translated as CASSLERAGASSYNEQFF.

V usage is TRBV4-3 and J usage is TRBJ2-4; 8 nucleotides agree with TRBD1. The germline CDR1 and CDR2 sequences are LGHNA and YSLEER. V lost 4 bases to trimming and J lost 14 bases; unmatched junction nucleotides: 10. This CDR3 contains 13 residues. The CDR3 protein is CASSLGQGGIKYF. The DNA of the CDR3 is TGCGCCAGCAGCCTCGGACAGGGAGGAATCAAGTACTTC.

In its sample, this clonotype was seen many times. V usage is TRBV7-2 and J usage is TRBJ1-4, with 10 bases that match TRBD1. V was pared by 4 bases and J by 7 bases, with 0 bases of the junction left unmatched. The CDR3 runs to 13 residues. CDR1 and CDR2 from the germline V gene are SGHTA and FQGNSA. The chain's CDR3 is CASSWDRGEKLFF. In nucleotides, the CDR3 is TGTGCCAGCAGCTGGGACAGGGGTGAAAAACTGTTTTTT.

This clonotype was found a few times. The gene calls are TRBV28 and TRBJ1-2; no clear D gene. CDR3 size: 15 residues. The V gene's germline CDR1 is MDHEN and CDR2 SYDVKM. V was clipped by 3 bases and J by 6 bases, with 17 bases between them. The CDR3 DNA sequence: TGTGCCAGCAGTTTCGCCGGAAACCCCGGCCATGGCTACACCTTC. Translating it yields CASSFAGNPGHGYTF.

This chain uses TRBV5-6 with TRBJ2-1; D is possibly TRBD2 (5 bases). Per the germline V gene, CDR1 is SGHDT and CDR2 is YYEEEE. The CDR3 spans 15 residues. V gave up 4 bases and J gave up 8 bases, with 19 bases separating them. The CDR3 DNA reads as TGTGCCAGCAGCATCTCGAGACTACCTCGGGATGAGCAGTTCTTC. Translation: CASSISRLPRDEQFF.

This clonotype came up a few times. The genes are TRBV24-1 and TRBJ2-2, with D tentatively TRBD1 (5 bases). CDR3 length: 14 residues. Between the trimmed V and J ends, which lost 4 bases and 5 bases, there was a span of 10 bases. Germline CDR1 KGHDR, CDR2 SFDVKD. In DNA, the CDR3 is TGTGCCACCAGTGAGCCAGGGTGGACCGGGGAGCTGTTTTTT. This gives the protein CATSEPGWTGELFF.

This chain's CDR3 is CASSPWVTPSTDTQYF. CDR3 DNA sequence: TGTGCCAGCTCCCCCTGGGTAACCCCTAGCACAGATACGCAGTATTTT. The rearrangement joins TRBV28 to TRBJ2-3; D is uncertain. V was shortened by 8 bases and J by 0 bases, with 18 bases between the two germline ends. There are 16 residues in the CDR3. CDR1 and CDR2 from the germline V gene are MDHEN and SYDVKM.

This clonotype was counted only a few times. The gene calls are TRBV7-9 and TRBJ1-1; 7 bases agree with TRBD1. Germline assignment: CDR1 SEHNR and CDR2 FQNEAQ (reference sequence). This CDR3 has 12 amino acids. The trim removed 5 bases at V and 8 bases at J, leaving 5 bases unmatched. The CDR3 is CASSPTGPEAFF. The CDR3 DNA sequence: TGTGCCAGCAGCCCGACAGGGCCCGAAGCTTTCTTT. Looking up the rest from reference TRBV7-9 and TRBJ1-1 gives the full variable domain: DTGVSQNPRHKITKRGQNVTFRCDPISEHNRLYWYRQTLGQGPEFLTYFQNEAQLEKSRLLSDRFSAERPKGSFSTLEIQRTEQGDSAMYLCASSPTGPEAFFGQGTRLTVV.

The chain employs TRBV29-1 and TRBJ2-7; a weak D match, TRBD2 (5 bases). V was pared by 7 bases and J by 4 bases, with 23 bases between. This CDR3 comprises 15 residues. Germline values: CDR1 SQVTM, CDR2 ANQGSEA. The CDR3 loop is CSANLRWSGIYEQYF. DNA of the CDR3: TGCAGCGCAAACCTCCGGTGGAGCGGAATATACGAGCAGTACTTC.

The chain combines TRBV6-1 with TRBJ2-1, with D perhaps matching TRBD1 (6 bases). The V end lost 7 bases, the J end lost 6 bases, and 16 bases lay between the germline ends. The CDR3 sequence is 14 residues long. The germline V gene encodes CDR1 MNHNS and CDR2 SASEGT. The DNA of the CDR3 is TGTGCCAGCAAACCCCGGGACATATCCAATGAGCAGTTCTTC. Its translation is CASKPRDISNEQFF.

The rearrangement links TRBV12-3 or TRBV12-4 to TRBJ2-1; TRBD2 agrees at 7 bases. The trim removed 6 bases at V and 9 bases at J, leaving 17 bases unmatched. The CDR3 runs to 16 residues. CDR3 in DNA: TGTGCCAGCAGCCCTCTTCTTCAAGCGGGGAAGGGTGAGCAGTTCTTC. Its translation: CASSPLLQAGKGEQFF.

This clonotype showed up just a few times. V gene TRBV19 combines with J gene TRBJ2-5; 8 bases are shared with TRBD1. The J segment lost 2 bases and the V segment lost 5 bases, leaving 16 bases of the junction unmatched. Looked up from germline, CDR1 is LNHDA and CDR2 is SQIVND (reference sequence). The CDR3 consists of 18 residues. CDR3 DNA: TGTGCCAGTAGTCCAGGCTCCCGGGACAGGAAACTTCAAGAGACCCAGTACTTC. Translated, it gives CASSPGSRDRKLQETQYF.

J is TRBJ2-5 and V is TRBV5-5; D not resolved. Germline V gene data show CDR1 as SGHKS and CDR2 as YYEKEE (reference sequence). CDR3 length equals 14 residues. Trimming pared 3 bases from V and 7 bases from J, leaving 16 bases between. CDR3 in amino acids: CASSYDGTWGTQYF. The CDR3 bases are TGTGCCAGCAGCTACGATGGAACATGGGGGACCCAGTACTTC.

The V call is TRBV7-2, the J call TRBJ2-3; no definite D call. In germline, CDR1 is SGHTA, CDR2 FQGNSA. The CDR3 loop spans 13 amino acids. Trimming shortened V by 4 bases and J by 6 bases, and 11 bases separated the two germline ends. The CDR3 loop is CASSSPWRDTQYF. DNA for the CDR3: TGTGCCAGCAGCTCCCCTTGGCGGGATACGCAGTATTTT. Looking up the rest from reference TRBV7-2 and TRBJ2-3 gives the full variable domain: GAGVSQSPSNKVTEKGKDVELRCDPISGHTALYWYRQSLGQGLEFLIYFQGNSAPDKSGLPSDRFSAERTGGSVSTLTIQRTQQEDSAVYLCASSSPWRDTQYFGPGTRLTVL.

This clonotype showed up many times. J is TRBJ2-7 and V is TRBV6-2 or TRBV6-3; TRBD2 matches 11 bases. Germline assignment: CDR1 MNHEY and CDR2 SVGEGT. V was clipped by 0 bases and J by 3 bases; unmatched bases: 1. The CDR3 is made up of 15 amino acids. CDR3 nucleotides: TGTGCCAGCAGTTACTCGACTAGCGGGATCTACGAGCAGTACGTC. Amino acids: CASSYSTSGIYEQYV.

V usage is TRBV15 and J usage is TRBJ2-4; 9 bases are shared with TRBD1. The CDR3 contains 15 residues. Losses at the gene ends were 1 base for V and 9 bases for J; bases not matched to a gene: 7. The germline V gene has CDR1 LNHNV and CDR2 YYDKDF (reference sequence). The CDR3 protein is CATSRGGGQGSIQYF. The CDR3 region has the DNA TGTGCCACCAGCAGAGGGGGGGGACAGGGCAGCATTCAGTACTTC. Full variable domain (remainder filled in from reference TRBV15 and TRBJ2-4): DAMVIQNPRYQVTQFGKPVTLSCSQTLNHNVMYWYQQKSSQAPKLLFHYYDKDFNNEADTPDNFQSRRPNTSFCFLDIRSPGLGDTAMYLCATSRGGGQGSIQYFGAGTRLSVL.

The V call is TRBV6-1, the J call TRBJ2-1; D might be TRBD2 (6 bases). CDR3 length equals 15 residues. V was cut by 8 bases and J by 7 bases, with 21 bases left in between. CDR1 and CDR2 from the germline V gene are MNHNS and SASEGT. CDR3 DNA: TGTGCCAGCCGAGTAGGAGAAGGAGGGCGAAATGAGCAGTTCTTC. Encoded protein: CASRVGEGGRNEQFF.